The 16 T cell receptor beta chains given below trace back to one sample, sequenced in a study of T cells in Graves' hyperthyroidism and ophthalmopathy. Authors of the study amplified TCR beta CDR3 regions from RNA transcripts. The study used the HTBI primer set for a first-round RT-PCR of the TCR CDR3. Each CDR3 protein gets one entry after TCRdb re-called the multiplex PCR reads with MiXCR. The sample shows roughly 640,000 distinct CDR3 sequences, 16% of them seen only once. The sample was blood. Receptors were obtained from a woman aged 40 to 50 with Graves' ophthalmopathy.

The chain joins TRBV13 to TRBJ2-3; 8 nucleotides align to TRBD2. V shed 10 bases and J 0 bases; nucleotides not matched to a gene: 6. The germline gives CDR1 PRHDT, CDR2 FYEKMQ (reference sequence). The CDR3 covers 14 residues. The CDR3 DNA sequence: TGTGCCAACACCACTAGCGGCAGCACAGATACGCAGTATTTT. Its translation: CANTTSGSTDTQYF.

This chain joins TRBV20-1 and TRBJ2-7; 10 nucleotides line up with TRBD1. The CDR3 is 15 amino acids. The V segment lost 6 bases and the J segment 4 bases; nucleotides outside the gene matches: 12. Germline CDR1 reads DFQATT; CDR2 reads SNEGSKA (reference sequence). The chain's CDR3 is CSATSGQGISYEQYF. CDR3 nucleotide sequence: TGCAGTGCCACTTCGGGACAGGGGATAAGTTACGAGCAGTACTTC.

Of note for this clonotype: Possible read error: a much larger clone is one base away. The rearrangement joins TRBV30 to TRBJ2-2, with TRBD1 matching 7 bases. Germline V CDR1 and CDR2: GTSNPN, SVGIG (reference sequence). The CDR3 totals 11 residues. After removal of 8 bases from V and 5 bases from J, the junction contained 2 bases not matched to a gene. The CDR3 sequence is CAPRGTGELFF. In DNA form, the CDR3 reads TGTGCCCCCAGGGGGACCGGGGAGCTGTTTTTT. Drawing the rest from reference TRBV30 and TRBJ2-2, the complete variable domain is SQTIHQWPATLVQPVGSPLSLECTVEGTSNPNLYWYRQAAGRGLQLLFYSVGIGQISSEVPQNLSASRPQDRQFILSSKKLLLSDSGFYLCAPRGTGELFFGEGSRLTVL.

There are many counts of this clonotype. The V and J genes are TRBV3-1 and TRBJ1-2; 7 nucleotides match TRBD1. CDR1 and CDR2 (germline): LGHDT, YNNKEL (reference sequence). The CDR3 runs 16 residues. The V segment lost 0 bases and the J segment 4 bases; nucleotides outside the gene matches: 8. CDR3 in amino acids: CASSQERTGGIYGYTF. The CDR3 nucleotides are TGTGCCAGCAGCCAAGAACGGACAGGTGGAATCTATGGCTACACCTTC. Variable domain in full (rest from reference TRBV3-1 and TRBJ1-2): DTAVSQTPKYLVTQMGNDKSIKCEQNLGHDTMYWYKQDSKKFLKIMFSYNNKELIINETVPNRFSPKSPDKAHLNLHINSLELGDSAVYFCASSQERTGGIYGYTFGSGTRLTVV.

This clonotype was seen repeatedly, ten times or more. J is TRBJ2-1 and V is TRBV27; 8 nucleotides match TRBD2. The CDR3 consists of 14 residues. CDR1 MNHEY and CDR2 SMNVEV come from the germline V gene (reference sequence). V trimming: 5 bases; J trimming: 7 bases; junction bases outside the gene matches: 7. The CDR3 DNA reads TGTGCCAGCAGTGCTCCGGGAGGGCAAAATGAGCAGTTCTTC. Translated: CASSAPGGQNEQFF.

The rearrangement uses TRBV20-1 and TRBJ2-6; 8 bases fit TRBD1. Germline trimming cut 2 bases from V and 2 bases from J; bases unmatched to any gene: 2. The CDR3 has 15 residues. From germline, CDR1 is DFQATT and CDR2 SNEGSKA (reference sequence). CDR3 sequence reads: CSARRQGTGANVLTF. CDR3 nucleotide sequence: TGCAGTGCTAGACGACAGGGGACTGGGGCCAACGTCCTGACTTTC.

This clonotype was seen repeatedly, ten times or more. This chain connects TRBV30 to TRBJ1-2; D might be TRBD1 (5 bases). The V gene's germline CDR1 is GTSNPN and CDR2 SVGIG (reference sequence). With 5 bases removed from V and 3 bases from J, the gap between germline ends came to 10 bases. CDR3 length equals 12 residues. The CDR3, as DNA: TGTGCCTGGGGAGACAGCTACTATGGCTACACCTTC. It specifies CAWGDSYYGYTF. The complete variable domain, with remaining parts taken from reference TRBV30 and TRBJ1-2, reads SQTIHQWPATLVQPVGSPLSLECTVEGTSNPNLYWYRQAAGRGLQLLFYSVGIGQISSEVPQNLSASRPQDRQFILSSKKLLLSDSGFYLCAWGDSYYGYTFGSGTRLTVV.

This clonotype has just a few counts. The chain uses TRBV2 and TRBJ1-6; possible D gene TRBD1, 6 bases. Germline values: CDR1 SNHLY, CDR2 FYNNEI. The CDR3 runs 15 residues. The ends were cut back, 7 bases at V and 9 bases at J, with 19 bases in the middle. The CDR3 DNA follows: TGTGCCAGCAACTCCGAGGGGGGGGGTGGTTCACCCCTCCACTTT. It codes for CASNSEGGGGSPLHF.

There are many counts of this clonotype. This chain joins TRBV2 and TRBJ2-6; 8 bases line up with TRBD1. V was pared by 5 bases and J by 2 bases, with 2 bases of the junction left unmatched. This CDR3 is 15 amino acids long. CDR1 is SNHLY, CDR2 FYNNEI, per germline. Here the CDR3 reads CASSQQGAGANVLTF. CDR3 nucleotides: TGTGCCAGCAGTCAACAGGGGGCTGGGGCCAACGTCCTGACTTTC.

This clonotype was detected ten times or more. The chain links TRBV2 to TRBJ2-5; 8 nucleotides match TRBD1. Germline assignment: CDR1 SNHLY and CDR2 FYNNEI. Trimming removed 4 bases from V and 5 bases from J; junction bases left unmatched: 3. The CDR3 extends over 13 amino acids. The chain's CDR3 is CASSADRAETQYF. For the CDR3, the DNA is TGTGCCAGCAGTGCGGACAGGGCGGAGACCCAGTACTTC.

The genes are TRBV28 and TRBJ2-7, with 9 bases that match TRBD2. Germline V gene lookup returns CDR1 MDHEN and CDR2 SYDVKM. The CDR3 extends over 14 amino acids. Trimming at V came to 6 bases and at J to 3 bases, leaving 6 bases not matched to a gene. In DNA form, the CDR3 reads TGTGCCAGCAGGTCTAGCGGGGCCTACTACGAGCAGTACTTC. Its translation: CASRSSGAYYEQYF.

In this sample, this clonotype turned up many times. CDR3 nucleotides: TGTGCCAGCACCATGTGGGGAGAGACCCAGTACTTC. Protein product: CASTMWGETQYF. The chain is built from TRBV12-3 or TRBV12-4 and TRBJ2-5, with D uncertain. V lost 7 bases and J lost 4, with 10 bases in between. The CDR3 sequence is 12 residues long.

This clonotype was picked up many times. V gene TRBV2 combines with J gene TRBJ2-1; 10 nucleotides line up with TRBD2. Germline CDR1 is SNHLY and CDR2 is FYNNEI. Trimming took 7 bases from V and 8 from J; bases not matched to a gene: 14. The CDR3 totals 16 residues. The CDR3 coding sequence is TGTGCCAGCACCCCTCCGGGGCTAGCGGGAGTCTATGAGCAGTTCTTC. It encodes CASTPPGLAGVYEQFF. Combining the CDR3 with reference TRBV2 and TRBJ2-1 gives the whole variable domain EPEVTQTPSHQVTQMGQEVILRCVPISNHLYFYWYRQILGQKVEFLVSFYNNEISEKSEIFDDQFSVERPDGSNFTLKIRSTKLEDSAMYFCASTPPGLAGVYEQFFGPGTRLTVL.

This chain connects TRBV11-2 to TRBJ2-1; D unclear. The CDR3 has 16 amino acids. V lost 0 bases, J lost 0 bases, and 9 bases lay in between. CDR1 and CDR2 from the germline V gene are SGHAT and FQNNGV. The CDR3 DNA is TGTGCCAGCAGCTTAGATCTCGAGTACTCCTACAATGAGCAGTTCTTC. The encoded protein is CASSLDLEYSYNEQFF.

The table lists this clonotype with many counts. This chain connects TRBV3-1 to TRBJ2-1; 7 positions match TRBD2. V gave up 0 bases and J gave up 0 bases; unmatched junction bases: 5. The CDR3 contains 17 residues. Germline V lookup: CDR1 LGHDT, CDR2 YNNKEL (reference sequence). The CDR3 loop reads CASSQDLERDSYNEQFF. The CDR3 bases are TGTGCCAGCAGCCAAGATCTGGAGCGGGACTCCTACAATGAGCAGTTCTTC.

This clonotype appeared many times. V gene TRBV3-1 combines with J gene TRBJ1-1, with no clear D. The CDR3 extends over 14 amino acids. The V gene's germline CDR1 is LGHDT and CDR2 YNNKEL (reference sequence). The V end lost 3 bases, the J end lost 0 bases, and 8 bases lay between the germline ends. The chain's CDR3 is CASSQVQMNTEAFF. Here the CDR3 DNA reads TGTGCCAGCAGCCAGGTTCAGATGAACACTGAAGCTTTCTTT.